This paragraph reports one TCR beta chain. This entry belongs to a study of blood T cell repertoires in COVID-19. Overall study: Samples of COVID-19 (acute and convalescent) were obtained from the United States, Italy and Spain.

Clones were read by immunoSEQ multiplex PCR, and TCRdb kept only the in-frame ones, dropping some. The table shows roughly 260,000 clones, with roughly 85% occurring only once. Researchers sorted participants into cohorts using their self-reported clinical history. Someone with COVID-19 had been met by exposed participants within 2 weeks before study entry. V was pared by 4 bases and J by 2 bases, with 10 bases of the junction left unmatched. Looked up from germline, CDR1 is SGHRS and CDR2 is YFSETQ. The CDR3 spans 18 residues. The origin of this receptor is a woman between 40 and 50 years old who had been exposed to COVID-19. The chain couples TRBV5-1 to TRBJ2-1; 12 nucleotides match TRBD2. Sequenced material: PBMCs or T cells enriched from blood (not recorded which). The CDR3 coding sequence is TGCGCCAGCAGCCCTACGACCGCTAGCGGGGGGGCCTACAATGAGCAGTTCTTC. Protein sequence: CASSPTTASGGAYNEQFF.